Shown below are 24 T cell receptor beta chains from a single sample sequenced in a study of blood T cells in healthy people across ages. The authors ran a second PCR of roughly 6 to 11 cycles using a sample-barcoded 5' primer and a J-beta primer mix. A single record per CDR3 protein comes from TCRdb applying MiXCR to the 5' RACE reads. The sample has about 630,000 distinct CDR3 sequences, more than 20% seen once; the top ten hold roughly 3.7%. The sample comprised blood. The receptors here all came from a man aged 65 to 85 in good health.

The chain combines TRBV5-1 with TRBJ2-1, with TRBD2 as a possible D gene (6 bases). The last part of the DNA fits TRBJ2-7 better; the J call may be wrong. The length of the CDR3 is 15 residues. CDR1 and CDR2 (germline): SGHRS, YFSETQ. The chain's CDR3 is CASSLEAGLNYEQYF. DNA for the CDR3: TGCGCCAGCAGCTTGGAGGCGGGATTGAACTACGAGCAGTACTTC.

This chain connects TRBV5-8 to TRBJ2-3; the D gene is possibly TRBD2 (5 bases). The germline CDR1 and CDR2 sequences are SGHTS and YDEGEE. The CDR3 is 15 residues long. Between the trimmed V and J ends, which lost 4 bases and 3 bases, there was a span of 15 bases. The CDR3 spells CASSIARAKTDTQYF. The CDR3 nucleotides read TGTGCCAGCAGCATAGCGCGGGCCAAGACAGATACGCAGTATTTT.

This rearrangement joins TRBV27 to TRBJ2-5, with 7 bases aligning to TRBD1. The germline V gene encodes CDR1 MNHEY and CDR2 SMNVEV (reference sequence). The CDR3 runs to 15 residues. V dropped 6 bases and J dropped 1; count of bases not matched to a gene: 8. In DNA, the CDR3 is TGTGCCAGCAGAAAGGGACAGCATGTCCAAGAGACCCAGTACTTC. It translates to CASRKGQHVQETQYF.

This clonotype was detected many times. The gene calls are TRBV29-1 and TRBJ2-7, with unresolved D. Germline lookup yields CDR1 SQVTM and CDR2 ANQGSEA. The V and J ends lost 7 bases and 0 bases respectively, with 7 bases between them. CDR3 length: 11 residues. CDR3 protein: CSAGSSYEQYF. The DNA for the CDR3 is TGCAGCGCCGGGTCCTCCTACGAGCAGTACTTC.

The rearrangement uses TRBV29-1 and TRBJ2-1, with 8 bases lining up with TRBD2. CDR3 length equals 13 residues. V trimming: 7 bases; J trimming: 3 bases; junction bases outside the gene matches: 5. The germline V gene encodes CDR1 SQVTM and CDR2 ANQGSEA. The CDR3 protein is CSAGTRSYNEQFF. The CDR3, as DNA: TGCAGCGCCGGGACTAGGAGCTACAATGAGCAGTTCTTC.

V usage is TRBV5-1 and J usage is TRBJ2-1, with a possible D match to TRBD2 (6 bases). V lost 2 bases and J lost 9, with 9 bases in between. Germline V lookup: CDR1 SGHRS, CDR2 YFSETQ. CDR3 size: 12 residues. CDR3 in DNA: TGCGCCAGCAGCTTCGGGCGGGGTGAGCAGTTCTTC. Encoded protein: CASSFGRGEQFF.

This clonotype was seen more than once but under ten times. The rearrangement uses TRBV10-3 and TRBJ2-2; the D is unclear. The CDR3 loop spans 14 amino acids. The germline V gene encodes CDR1 ENHRY and CDR2 SYGVKD. V lost 0 bases and J 7 bases, leaving 9 bases between the germline ends. The CDR3 region has the DNA TGTGCCATCAGTGAGTCTCTTGACGGCGGGGAGCTGTTTTTT. This translates into CAISESLDGGELFF.

V usage is TRBV29-1 and J usage is TRBJ2-1; weak D call: TRBD1 (7 bases). The CDR3 runs 14 residues. CDR1 and CDR2 (germline): SQVTM, ANQGSEA. Trimming cost V 6 bases and J 6 bases, with 18 bases left between them. The CDR3 loop is CSVRGRDSLNEQFF. The CDR3 region has the DNA TGCAGCGTAAGAGGGCGGGACAGCCTCAATGAGCAGTTCTTC.

This sequence joins TRBV6-5 and TRBJ2-7; no definite D call. The ends were cut back, 6 bases at V and 0 bases at J, with 15 bases in the middle. Germline CDR1 MNHEY, CDR2 SVGAGI. The CDR3 is 15 residues long. CDR3 protein: CASSAGFISSYEQYF. The CDR3 region has the DNA TGTGCCAGCAGCGCCGGGTTTATTAGCTCCTACGAGCAGTACTTC.

At least ten counts were recorded for this clonotype. This sequence joins TRBV20-1 and TRBJ2-5; no firm D call. Germline V gene data show CDR1 as DFQATT and CDR2 as SNEGSKA (reference sequence). The CDR3 contains 11 residues. With 5 bases removed from V and 2 bases from J, the gap between germline ends came to 6 bases. CDR3 bases: TGCAGTGCTTCGTTGCAAGAGACCCAGTACTTC. Translated, it gives CSASLQETQYF.

For the CDR3, the DNA is TGCAGTGCTAGAGCCCGGACTGTTCCAGAGACCCAGTACTTC. Its protein product is CSARARTVPETQYF. The chain uses TRBV20-1 and TRBJ2-7, with a weak D call TRBD2 (5 bases). The closer fit of TRBJ2-5 to the DNA end suggests the J call may be wrong. CDR3 size: 14 residues. Germline lookup yields CDR1 DFQATT and CDR2 SNEGSKA (reference sequence).

This clonotype was recorded a few times. This chain uses TRBV20-1 with TRBJ2-3, with TRBD2 matching 9 bases. The CDR3 has 14 amino acids. CDR1 DFQATT and CDR2 SNEGSKA come from the germline V gene (reference sequence). V was clipped by 6 bases and J by 0 bases; unmatched bases: 4. The CDR3 loop is CSASGLASTDTQYF. The CDR3 DNA is TGCAGTGCGTCGGGACTAGCCAGCACAGATACGCAGTATTTT.

V usage is TRBV7-2 and J usage is TRBJ1-1; D ambiguous. CDR1 and CDR2 (germline): SGHTA, FQGNSA. The CDR3 runs 14 residues. The V and J ends lost 6 bases and 4 bases respectively, with 15 bases between them. CDR3: CASRGRADVTEAFF. CDR3 DNA: TGTGCCAGCAGGGGAAGGGCGGATGTCACTGAAGCTTTCTTT.

This rearrangement joins TRBV7-2 to TRBJ2-5; D call uncertain. V was pared by 8 bases and J by 5 bases, with 12 bases between. This CDR3 spans 12 amino acids. Germline CDR1 reads SGHTA; CDR2 reads FQGNSA. CDR3 in DNA: TGTGCCAGCGGGCCCGTACGGGAGACCCAGTACTTC. Amino acids: CASGPVRETQYF.

This clonotype has more than one count but fewer than ten. This chain joins TRBV4-1 and TRBJ2-2; 12 bases line up with TRBD2. The CDR3 has 16 residues. Germline CDR1 and CDR2: MGHRA and YSYEKL. V dropped 4 bases and J dropped 7; count of bases not matched to a gene: 7. The CDR3 loop is CASSPSGRGFGGELFF. The CDR3 nucleotides read TGCGCCAGCAGCCCTAGCGGGAGGGGATTTGGCGGGGAGCTGTTTTTT.

The J gene is TRBJ2-3, the V gene TRBV10-3; weak D call: TRBD1 (6 bases). V was clipped by 6 bases and J by 6 bases, with 13 bases between them. The CDR3 is made up of 13 amino acids. Germline assignment: CDR1 ENHRY and CDR2 SYGVKD. The CDR3 protein is CAISFTDRDTQYF. The DNA for the CDR3 is TGTGCCATCAGCTTTACAGACAGGGATACGCAGTATTTT.

This clonotype was seen repeatedly, ten times or more. The genes are TRBV3-1 and TRBJ2-5, with TRBD2 as a possible D gene (6 bases). The end of the DNA fits TRBJ2-7 better, so the J call may be wrong. Germline V gene sequence: CDR1 LGHDT, CDR2 YNNKEL (reference sequence). This CDR3 spans 14 amino acids. DNA of the CDR3: TGTGCCAGCAGCCGAGCGGGTTCTTCCTACGAGCAGTACTTC. Protein product: CASSRAGSSYEQYF.

The V and J genes are TRBV5-1 and TRBJ2-1; D may be TRBD1 or TRBD2 (5 bases each). Germline-derived CDR1 and CDR2 are SGHRS and YFSETQ. V was cut by 4 bases and J by 8 bases, with 22 bases left in between. This CDR3 region has 16 residues. In nucleotides, the CDR3 is TGCGCCAGCAGCGGGTCCCTGGGGCGGGTCAACGATGAGCAGTTCTTC. As protein: CASSGSLGRVNDEQFF.

The J gene is TRBJ1-4, the V gene TRBV29-1; 8 nucleotides line up with TRBD1. Germline V gene lookup returns CDR1 SQVTM and CDR2 ANQGSEA. V trimming: 5 bases; J trimming: 3 bases; junction bases outside the gene matches: 2. This CDR3 is 13 amino acids long. The CDR3 bases are TGCAGCGTTCTGGGACAGGCTAATGAAAAACTGTTTTTT. Protein: CSVLGQANEKLFF.

This chain joins TRBV25-1 and TRBJ2-5, with 7 bases aligning to TRBD1. The tail of the sequence fits TRBJ2-1 better, so the J call may be wrong. Germline lookup yields CDR1 MGHDK and CDR2 SYGVNS. The CDR3 covers 15 residues. CDR3 region: CASSQSGTETVEQFF. The CDR3 bases are TGTGCCAGCAGTCAATCCGGGACAGAAACAGTTGAGCAGTTCTTC.

This clonotype was detected a few times. V is TRBV4-1 and J is TRBJ2-4; TRBD2 agrees at 8 bases. V gave up 1 base and J gave up 6 bases; unmatched junction bases: 11. The CDR3 loop spans 17 amino acids. CDR1 and CDR2 from the germline V gene are MGHRA and YSYEKL. The DNA for the CDR3 is TGCGCCAGCAGCCAAGCTAACCAGCGGGAGAGAGTAAACATTCAGTACTTC. This translates into CASSQANQRERVNIQYF.

The chain has TRBV27 and TRBJ2-1; TRBD2 agrees at 8 bases. The DNA matches TRBJ2-7 better at its end, which makes the J call doubtful. The CDR3 is 16 residues long. Looked up from germline, CDR1 is MNHEY and CDR2 is SMNVEV (reference sequence). In nucleotides, the CDR3 is TGTGCCAGCAGTGTGAGCGGGAGCTGGAGCTCCTACGAGCAGTACTTC. Amino acid sequence: CASSVSGSWSSYEQYF.

The gene calls are TRBV9 and TRBJ2-7; D possibly corresponds to TRBD1 (6 bases). The CDR3 loop spans 16 amino acids. The germline V gene encodes CDR1 SGDLS and CDR2 YYNGEE. V lost 0 bases to trimming and J lost 0 bases, with 13 bases between them. The DNA for the CDR3 is TGTGCCAGCAGCGTAGCTGACAGGCTCACCTCCTACGAGCAGTACTTC. Its translation: CASSVADRLTSYEQYF.

This clonotype has only a few counts. This rearrangement joins TRBV7-9 to TRBJ2-1, with 7 bases lining up with TRBD1. Losses at the gene ends were 5 bases for V and 6 bases for J; bases not matched to a gene: 7. The CDR3 contains 14 residues. Germline assignment: CDR1 SEHNR and CDR2 FQNEAQ (reference sequence). CDR3 residues: CASSLDRDANEQFF. CDR3 in DNA: TGTGCCAGCAGCCTAGACAGGGACGCCAATGAGCAGTTCTTC.